Listed below are T cell receptor beta chains from one sample, sequenced in a study of CD8 T cells in Susac syndrome. Using its own MiXCR run on the immunoSEQ multiplex PCR reads, TCRdb lists one record per CDR3 protein. This table has 180,000 or so distinct CDR3 sequences, about 93% appearing once. The sequenced sample consisted of CD4+ T cells from PBMCs. The receptors here all came from a human donor with Susac syndrome. CDR3s include the opening cysteine and the closing phenylalanine or tryptophan. The D gene is left open where the match is weak. Size is stated for part of the rows, as once, few or many counts, or as a class when the clone is expanded.

v_call	cdr3_length	d_call	j_call	clone_size	cdr3_aa	cdr3_nt
TRBV30	11	NA	TRBJ2-1	NA	CAWNNGNEQFF	TGTGCCTGGAATAATGGCAATGAGCAGTTCTTC
TRBV5-6	15	TRBD2	TRBJ2-7	NA	CASSVLADSPYEQYF	TGTGCCAGCAGCGTACTAGCGGACTCCCCCTACGAGCAGTACTTC
TRBV10-3	14	NA	TRBJ1-1	NA	CAISDTGRDTEAFF	TGTGCCATCAGTGATACAGGGAGGGACACTGAAGCTTTCTTT
TRBV9	15	NA	TRBJ2-2	NA	CASSVGLGNTGELFF	TGTGCCAGCAGCGTAGGGCTAGGAAACACCGGGGAGCTGTTTTTT
TRBV4-1	16	NA	TRBJ2-6	NA	CASSQDRVAGANVLTF	TGCGCCAGCAGCCAAGATCGGGTTGCTGGGGCCAACGTCCTGACTTTC
TRBV29-1	13	NA	TRBJ2-1	NA	CSVAGSGYNEQFF	TGCAGCGTTGCGGGGTCAGGCTACAATGAGCAGTTCTTC
TRBV7-2	16	NA	TRBJ2-2	NA	CASSDLGLLRTGELFF	TGTGCCAGCAGCGACCTGGGACTCCTAAGGACCGGGGAGCTGTTTTTT
TRBV30	13	TRBD1	TRBJ2-7	NA	CAWSGGQIYEQYF	TGTGCCTGGAGTGGGGGACAGATCTACGAGCAGTACTTC
TRBV11-2	18	NA	TRBJ2-2	NA	CASSFWGFDRKNTGELFF	TGTGCCAGCAGCTTTTGGGGGTTCGACAGAAAGAACACCGGGGAGCTGTTTTTT
TRBV20-1	15	NA	TRBJ1-1	once	CSARDLGRENTEAFF	TGCAGTGCTAGAGATTTGGGCAGAGAGAACACTGAAGCTTTCTTT
TRBV7-9	14	NA	TRBJ1-1	NA	CASSHAPGNTEAFF	TGTGCCAGCAGCCACGCCCCAGGGAACACTGAAGCTTTCTTT
TRBV5-4	18	TRBD2	TRBJ2-1	NA	CASSSGTSGPGPGNEQFF	TGTGCCAGCAGTTCCGGGACTAGCGGCCCTGGACCGGGCAATGAGCAGTTCTTC
TRBV19	15	NA	TRBJ1-2	NA	CASSIRSRGRDGYTF	TGTGCCAGTAGTATCCGGTCCCGGGGGCGCGATGGCTACACCTTC
TRBV14	15	NA	TRBJ2-1	NA	CASSPWTGLYNEQFF	TGTGCCAGCAGCCCATGGACTGGGCTATACAATGAGCAGTTCTTC
TRBV2	14	NA	TRBJ1-2	NA	CASSVSYRMGGYTF	TGTGCCAGCAGTGTGTCATACCGTATGGGTGGCTACACCTTC
TRBV15	16	NA	TRBJ2-6	NA	CATSAGVGGRGNVLTF	TGTGCCACCAGCGCGGGGGTAGGGGGTCGTGGCAACGTCCTGACTTTC
TRBV6-5	14	NA	TRBJ2-3	NA	CASSYRDHQGTQYF	TGTGCCAGCAGTTACCGGGACCACCAGGGTACGCAGTATTTT
TRBV19	14	NA	TRBJ2-1	NA	CASSPLSSYNEQFF	TGTGCCAGTAGTCCCCTGAGCTCCTACAATGAGCAGTTCTTC
TRBV5-1	14	NA	TRBJ2-7	NA	CASSLISLSYEQYF	TGCGCCAGCAGCTTGATCAGCCTTTCCTACGAGCAGTACTTC
TRBV20-1	11	NA	TRBJ2-7	NA	CSASVRDEQYF	TGCAGTGCTAGTGTCAGGGACGAGCAGTACTTC
TRBV7-8	13	NA	TRBJ1-1	once	CASSSSLVTEAFF	TGTGCCAGCAGCTCAAGCTTAGTCACTGAAGCTTTCTTT
TRBV18	15	NA	TRBJ2-2	NA	CASSPKPENTGELFF	TGTGCCAGCTCGCCTAAACCAGAGAACACCGGGGAGCTGTTTTTT
TRBV20-1	15	NA	TRBJ2-2	NA	CSARTLITGTGELFF	TGCAGTGCTAGAACATTAATAACAGGCACCGGGGAGCTGTTTTTT
TRBV19	14	NA	TRBJ2-5	NA	CASSPLVGSETQYF	TGTGCCAGTAGTCCCCTAGTGGGGAGTGAGACCCAGTACTTC
TRBV20-1	16	TRBD2	TRBJ2-3	NA	CSPSSGLADSTDTQYF	TGCAGTCCATCTAGCGGGCTAGCGGATAGCACAGATACGCAGTATTTT
TRBV29-1	12	NA	TRBJ2-1	NA	CSATWASDEQFF	TGCAGCGCGACGTGGGCTAGTGATGAGCAGTTCTTC
TRBV2	15	TRBD1	TRBJ2-3	NA	CASSQQGAEADTQYF	TGTGCCAGCAGTCAACAGGGGGCCGAGGCAGATACGCAGTATTTT
TRBV18	12	NA	TRBJ2-1	NA	CASSPLRNEQFF	TGTGCCAGCTCACCATTAAGGAATGAGCAGTTCTTC
TRBV20-1	11	NA	TRBJ2-3	NA	CSAQGINTQYF	TGCAGTGCGCAAGGGATAAATACGCAGTATTTT
TRBV20-1	15	NA	TRBJ2-5	NA	CSAPYSTSRDQTQYF	TGCAGTGCTCCATACTCGACTTCCCGAGATCAGACCCAGTACTTC
TRBV6-1	17	TRBD2	TRBJ2-3	NA	CASTRSSGGAWTDTQYF	TGTGCCAGCACCCGATCTAGCGGGGGGGCGTGGACAGATACGCAGTATTTT
TRBV5-5	18	TRBD1	TRBJ2-6	NA	CASSLRRQGVSGANVLTF	TGTGCCAGCAGCTTGCGTCGACAGGGGGTATCTGGGGCCAACGTCCTGACTTTC
TRBV7-9	19	NA	TRBJ1-2	NA	CASSLGGWDSSIANYGYTF	TGTGCCAGCAGCTTAGGGGGTTGGGACTCCTCAATCGCAAACTATGGCTACACCTTC
TRBV3-1	15	NA	TRBJ2-3	NA	CASSPPKGVGDTQYF	TGTGCCAGCAGCCCCCCGAAGGGAGTCGGGGATACGCAGTATTTT
TRBV19	14	NA	TRBJ2-1	NA	CASSTIRTVNEQFF	TGTGCCAGTAGTACGATTCGGACCGTAAATGAGCAGTTCTTC
TRBV30	15	TRBD1	TRBJ1-1	once	CAWSETGGVYTEAFF	TGTGCCTGGAGTGAAACAGGGGGCGTCTACACTGAAGCTTTCTTT
TRBV19	13	TRBD1	TRBJ1-2	NA	CASSMGQSYGYTF	TGTGCCAGTAGTATGGGACAGTCCTATGGCTACACCTTC
TRBV7-2	15	TRBD2	TRBJ2-1	NA	CASSLLAGAYNEQFF	TGTGCCAGCAGCTTACTAGCGGGAGCCTACAATGAGCAGTTCTTC
TRBV12-5	15	NA	TRBJ1-5	NA	CASGLPVHSNQPQHF	TGTGCTAGTGGTTTACCAGTCCATAGCAATCAGCCCCAGCATTTT